The 5 T cell receptor beta chains given below trace back to one sample, sequenced in a study of sequential checkpoint blockade in melanoma. As to treatment: randomized to nivolumab then ipilimumab (arm A) or the reverse (arm B). Method: immunoSEQ multiplex PCR; TCRdb's copy keeps in-frame clones and lacks some. The table includes about 11,000 clones, about three quarters detected once. Source: CD8+ T cells sorted from blood (inferred from file names), taken from a patient given nivolumab and ipilimumab in sequence. The source of these receptors is a human donor with melanoma.

This rearrangement joins TRBV27 to TRBJ1-5, with 9 bases matching TRBD1. This CDR3 comprises 16 residues. After removal of 5 bases from V and 2 bases from J, the junction contained 7 bases not matched to a gene. CDR1 and CDR2 (germline): MNHEY, SMNVEV (reference sequence). CDR3 bases: TGTGCCAGCAGTGGGACAGGGACGGATGGCAATCAGCCCCAGCATTTT. Residues: CASSGTGTDGNQPQHF.

This clone appeared a single time. The CDR3 protein is CASSSRLADTDTQYF. CDR3 DNA sequence: TGTGCCAGCAGTTCCAGACTAGCGGACACAGATACGCAGTATTTT. V and J are TRBV13 and TRBJ2-3; 9 bases are shared with TRBD2. Germline-derived CDR1 and CDR2 are PRHDT and FYEKMQ (reference sequence). Trimming took 6 bases from V and 2 from J; bases not matched to a gene: 6. This CDR3 contains 15 residues.

This clone has just a few counts. This CDR3 is also generated by other DNA sequences in the sample. This chain uses TRBV6-5 with TRBJ1-5; 7 bases line up with TRBD1. The V and J ends lost 6 bases and 4 bases, in that order; junction bases with no gene match: 6. The CDR3 loop spans 14 amino acids. CDR1 is MNHEY, CDR2 SVGAGI, per germline. The CDR3 sequence: CASRRTGRNQPQHF. The CDR3 DNA follows: TGTGCCAGCAGACGGACAGGTAGAAATCAGCCCCAGCATTTT.

The chain couples TRBV27 to TRBJ1-1; D gene unclear. The CDR3 is 13 amino acids. The V gene lost 2 bases and the J gene lost 1 base, with 5 bases spanning the gap. The germline V gene has CDR1 MNHEY and CDR2 SMNVEV (reference sequence). CDR3 region: CASSLRQNTEAFF. In DNA, the CDR3 is TGTGCCAGCAGTTTACGACAGAACACTGAAGCTTTCTTT.

This clone was seen a few times. V gene TRBV30 combines with J gene TRBJ2-7; D is undetermined. V lost 2 bases to trimming and J lost 4 bases, with 9 bases between them. From germline, CDR1 is GTSNPN and CDR2 SVGIG (reference sequence). The CDR3 consists of 12 residues. The CDR3 sequence is CAWSFPYYEQYF. In DNA form, the CDR3 reads TGTGCCTGGAGTTTCCCTTATTACGAGCAGTACTTC. The full variable domain, completed using reference TRBV30 and TRBJ2-7, is SQTIHQWPATLVQPVGSPLSLECTVEGTSNPNLYWYRQAAGRGLQLLFYSVGIGQISSEVPQNLSASRPQDRQFILSSKKLLLSDSGFYLCAWSFPYYEQYFGPGTRLTVT.